A selection of T cell receptor beta chains follows, all from one sample in a study of tumor and adjacent non-tumor tissue in lung cancer. MiXCR, applied by TCRdb to the multiplex PCR reads, yields one record per CDR3 protein. The table records around 82,000 distinct CDR3 sequences, roughly 80% of them present only once. The source material was distant non-tumor lung tissue. The origin of the receptors is a man in his 60s with non-small cell lung cancer. Each CDR3 is given with its conserved first and last residue. A D gene is named only where the DNA matches it firmly. Some rows mark clone size as missing; the rest say once, few, many or name a class of expanded clone.

v_call	d_call	clone_size	j_call	cdr3_length	cdr3_aa	cdr3_nt
TRBV12-3/TRBV12-4	-	-	TRBJ2-1	15	CASSLGSGSYYEQFF	TGTGCCAGCAGTTTAGGGTCTGGCTCCTACTATGAGCAATTCTTC
TRBV20-1	-	-	TRBJ2-1	15	CSAESAGGPWNEQFF	TGCAGTGCTGAGTCAGCGGGCGGGCCGTGGAATGAACAGTTCTTC
TRBV6-5	-	-	TRBJ2-6	17	CASGLVGASSGANVLTF	TGTGCCAGCGGCCTAGTGGGAGCCAGCTCTGGGGCCAACGTCCTGACATTC
TRBV20-1	-	-	TRBJ1-1	13	CSALTGKNTETFF	TGCAGTGCTCTAACAGGAAAGAACACTGAAACTTTCTTT
TRBV6-5	TRBD1	-	TRBJ1-6	13	CPSSGQSNSPLHF	TGTCCCAGCTCGGGACAGTCTAATTCACCCCTCCACTTT
TRBV5-1	-	few	TRBJ1-1	13	CASRTGMNTEAFF	TGCGCCAGCAGAACTGGGATGAACACTGAAGCTTTCTTT
TRBV20-1	-	-	TRBJ2-5	13	CSTEGTSGETQYF	TGCAGTACTGAGGGAACTAGTGGCGAGACCCAGTACTTC
TRBV6-1	-	-	TRBJ1-1	14	CASSEDWGDTVAFF	TGTGCCAGCAGTGAAGACTGGGGCGACACTGTAGCCTTCTTT
TRBV7-9	TRBD2	-	TRBJ2-5	16	CASSLTEAGRLGTQYF	TGTGCCAGCAGCTTAACGGAAGCGGGGCGGCTGGGTACCCAGTACTTC
TRBV20-1	-	-	TRBJ2-1	14	CSAKRPHSYNEQFF	TGCAGTGCTAAGAGGCCTCACTCCTACAATGAACAGTTCTTC
TRBV11-3	-	-	TRBJ2-2	18	CASSSRGARGYRTGELSF	TGTGCCAGCAGCTCCCGGGGAGCGAGAGGATACAGAACTGGGGAGCTGTCTTTT
TRBV6-5	TRBD2	-	TRBJ2-7	15	CGSSRVGLAGYDQYF	TGTGGCAGCAGTCGAGTGGGACTAGCGGGCTACGATCAGTACTTC
TRBV27	TRBD1	-	TRBJ1-1	16	CASTQGQGQIPTEAFF	TGTGCCAGCACCCAGGGACAGGGGCAAATTCCCACTGAAGCTTTCTTT
TRBV6-4	-	-	TRBJ2-1	16	CASSKQAPPIGNEQFF	TGTGCCAGCAGTAAACAGGCGCCCCCGATTGGGAATGAGCAGTTCTTC
TRBV12-3/TRBV12-4	TRBD1	-	TRBJ1-1	17	CASCITTSGGMKTEAFF	TGTGCCAGCTGCATAACTACGTCAGGGGGCATGAAGACTGAAGCTTTCTTT
TRBV4-3	TRBD1	-	TRBJ2-3	17	CARSRQVGTGLIDTQYF	TGCGCCCGCAGCCGCCAGGTCGGGACAGGACTCATAGATACGCAGTATTTT
TRBV6-4	TRBD2	once	TRBJ2-1	17	CASSDSGLAFSYNEQFF	TGTGCCAGCAGTGATTCCGGACTAGCGTTCTCCTACAATGAGCAGTTCTTC
TRBV6-5	TRBD2	-	TRBJ2-6	17	CASSLAGVSSGANILTF	TGTGCCAGCAGCCTAGCGGGAGTAAGCTCTGGGGCCAACATCCTGACTTTC
TRBV4-3	-	-	TRBJ2-7	16	CASSQDRAGTSDTQYF	TGCGCCAGCAGCCAAGATAGAGCGGGCACCTCAGATACGCAGTACTTC
TRBV11-2	TRBD2	-	TRBJ2-3	19	CASIDSGTRGASGTDTQFF	TGTGCCAGCATCGACAGCGGGACTAGGGGCGCTAGTGGCACAGATACGCAGTTTTTT
TRBV29-1	-	-	TRBJ2-4	18	CSAEHPVGGRGAKNIQHF	TGCAGCGCTGAACACCCGGTGGGGGGCAGGGGGGCCAAAAACATTCAGCACTTC
TRBV11-2	-	-	TRBJ1-2	13	CASSLDRDYGHTF	TGTGCCAGCAGCTTAGACAGGGACTATGGCCACACTTTC
TRBV29-1	TRBD1	-	TRBJ1-1	11	CSAQGETEAFF	TGCAGCGCCCAGGGGGAAACTGAAGCTTTCTTT
TRBV20-1	-	-	TRBJ2-7	13	CSARTVNSYVQYF	TGCAGTGCTAGGACGGTAAACTCCTATGTGCAGTACTTC
TRBV13	-	-	TRBJ2-3	12	CAGSSSTHTQYF	TGTGCTGGCAGCTCTAGCACGCATACGCAGTATTTT
TRBV6-5	-	-	TRBJ1-1	16	CASITRRLYGNTEAFF	TGTGCCAGCATAACCCGAAGGCTATACGGAAACACTGAAGCTTTCTTT
TRBV20-1	TRBD1	-	TRBJ2-5	15	CNARGTGGSLETQYF	TGCAATGCTAGGGGGACAGGGGGCTCGCTAGAGACCCAGTACTTC
TRBV24-1	-	-	TRBJ1-2	15	CTTSDAGRSTYGYTF	TGTACCACCAGTGATGCCGGGCGGTCCACCTATGGCTACACCTTC
TRBV7-8	TRBD1	-	TRBJ2-3	15	CASSPRHGQGSMQYF	TGTGCCAGCAGCCCCAGACACGGACAGGGGAGTATGCAGTATTTT
TRBV11-3	TRBD2	-	TRBJ2-1	16	CAINLVGTSGRDKQFF	TGTGCCATCAACTTAGTTGGGACTAGCGGGAGGGATAAGCAGTTCTTC
TRBV11-1	-	-	TRBJ2-2	15	CASSPWASRSRELFF	TGCGCCAGCAGCCCTTGGGCTAGCAGGTCCAGGGAGCTGTTTTTT
TRBV20-1	TRBD2	once	TRBJ2-7	15	CGASGGSGLLGEQYF	TGCGGTGCTAGTGGCGGTAGCGGGCTGTTGGGCGAGCAGTACTTC
TRBV11-1	-	-	TRBJ1-1	14	CASSLDVGRTEAFF	TGTGCCAGCAGCTTAGATGTAGGGCGGACTGAAGCTTTCTTT
TRBV20-1	-	-	TRBJ1-6	15	CSARGMGRYNSPLHF	TGCAGTGCTAGAGGTATGGGTCGGTATAATTCACCCCTCCACTTT
TRBV4-1	-	-	TRBJ1-2	14	CARSPDSTSFGCTF	TGCGCCAGGAGTCCGGACAGCACCTCTTTCGGTTGCACCTTC
TRBV7-9	-	-	TRBJ2-5	15	CVSGFSTGERETQYF	TGTGTCAGCGGTTTCTCAACGGGAGAACGAGAGACACAGTACTTC
TRBV4-3	-	-	TRBJ2-1	14	CSSSQDQGRDEQLF	TGCTCCAGCAGCCAAGATCAGGGACGGGATGAGCAGTTATTC
TRBV7-9	-	-	TRBJ2-3	15	CASSPMAESTDTQYF	TGTGCCAGCAGCCCTATGGCCGAAAGTACAGATACGCAGTATTTT
TRBV6-5	TRBD1	-	TRBJ1-3	14	CSSSRDRDGNTIYF	TGTTCCAGCAGTCGGGACAGGGACGGAAACACCATATATTTT
TRBV6-6	TRBD1	-	TRBJ1-4	16	CASSVGTGPTNEKLFF	TGTGCCAGCAGTGTAGGGACAGGGCCAACTAATGAAAAACTGTTTTTT
TRBV29-1	-	-	TRBJ2-3	15	CSAIREPTSTDMQYF	TGCAGCGCGATTCGGGAGCCAACTAGCACAGATATGCAATATTTT
TRBV5-1	TRBD2	many	TRBJ2-3	18	CASSAGTSGRASTDTQYF	TGCGCCAGCAGCGCCGGGACTAGCGGGAGGGCGAGCACAGATACGCAGTATTTT
TRBV11-3	TRBD2	-	TRBJ2-1	14	CANILSGSTNEQFF	TGTGCCAACATATTGAGCGGGAGTACCAATGAGCAGTTCTTC
TRBV11-1	-	many	TRBJ2-1	14	CASSLELVHNEQFF	TGTGCCAGCAGCTTAGAGTTGGTACACAATGAGCAGTTCTTC
TRBV6-5	-	-	TRBJ2-3	12	CAGSTDTDTQYF	TGTGCCGGCAGCACAGACACAGATACGCAGTATTTT
TRBV5-4	-	-	TRBJ1-3	15	CASSLGICGGNTIYF	TGTGCCAGCAGTTTGGGAATATGCGGTGGAAACACCATATATTTT
TRBV4-1	-	-	TRBJ1-2	15	CASGQESRDLGGYTF	TGCGCCAGCGGCCAGGAATCAAGGGATCTGGGAGGCTACACCTTC
TRBV6-5	-	-	TRBJ1-2	17	CASSSPGRRATNYRYTF	TGTGCGAGCAGTTCACCTGGACGGAGAGCGACTAATTATCGCTACACCTTC
TRBV5-4	TRBD2	-	TRBJ2-7	16	CAISSALQRETREQYF	TGTGCCATCAGCTCGGCTCTGCAGCGGGAGACGAGAGAGCAGTACTTC
TRBV11-2	-	once	TRBJ2-3	16	CASSLVSGVAVDTQYF	TGTGCCAGCAGTTTAGTATCAGGGGTAGCTGTAGATACGCAGTATTTT
TRBV11-2	-	-	TRBJ2-3	14	CASRFLVEGIQQYF	TGTGCCAGCAGATTTCTAGTGGAGGGCATTCAGCAGTATTTT
TRBV11-3	-	-	TRBJ2-2	13	CANSSDFRGELFF	TGTGCCAATAGCTCCGACTTTCGCGGGGAGCTGTTTTTT
TRBV28	-	-	TRBJ2-7	12	CASLVGVYEQYF	TGTGCCAGCCTGGTGGGAGTCTACGAGCAGTACTTC
TRBV20-1	-	once	TRBJ2-3	14	CSTSRIANTDMQYF	TGCAGTACTTCAAGAATTGCCAACACAGATATGCAGTATTTT
TRBV10-2	-	-	TRBJ2-3	15	CASSESGASTDTHYF	TGCGCCAGCAGTGAATCAGGGGCTAGCACAGATACGCATTATTTT
TRBV6-2/TRBV6-3	-	-	TRBJ2-1	14	CASTDQTARNEHFF	TGTGCCAGCACTGACCAGACAGCCCGCAATGAGCATTTCTTC
TRBV29-1	TRBD1	-	TRBJ2-2	14	CSVGEDRANGELFF	TGCAGTGTTGGTGAGGACAGGGCCAACGGGGAGCTGTTTTTT